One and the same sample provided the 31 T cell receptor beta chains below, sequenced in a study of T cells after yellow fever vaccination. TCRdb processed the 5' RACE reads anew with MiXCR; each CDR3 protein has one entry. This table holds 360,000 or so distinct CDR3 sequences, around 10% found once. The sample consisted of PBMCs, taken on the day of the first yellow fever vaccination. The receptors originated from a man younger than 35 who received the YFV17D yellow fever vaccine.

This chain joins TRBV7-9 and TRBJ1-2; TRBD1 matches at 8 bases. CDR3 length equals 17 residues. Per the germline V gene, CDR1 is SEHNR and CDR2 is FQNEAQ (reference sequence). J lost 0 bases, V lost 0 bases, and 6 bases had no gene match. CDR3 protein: CASSLALGQDSNYGYTF. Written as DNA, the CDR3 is TGTGCCAGCAGCTTAGCTTTGGGACAGGATTCTAACTATGGCTACACCTTC.

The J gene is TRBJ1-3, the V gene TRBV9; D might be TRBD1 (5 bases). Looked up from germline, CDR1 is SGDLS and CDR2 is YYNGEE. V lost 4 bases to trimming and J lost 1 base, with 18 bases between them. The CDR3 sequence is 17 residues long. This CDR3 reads CASSIWAGSASGNTIYF. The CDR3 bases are TGTGCCAGCAGCATATGGGCAGGGAGCGCTTCTGGAAACACCATATATTTT.

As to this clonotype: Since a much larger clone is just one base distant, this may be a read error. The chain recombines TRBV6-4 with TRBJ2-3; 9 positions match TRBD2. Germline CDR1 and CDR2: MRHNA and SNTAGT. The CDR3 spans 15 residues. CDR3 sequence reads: CASSDGAGGQDTQNF. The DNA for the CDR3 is TGTGCCAGCAGTGACGGTGCGGGGGGGCAAGATACGCAGAATTTT.

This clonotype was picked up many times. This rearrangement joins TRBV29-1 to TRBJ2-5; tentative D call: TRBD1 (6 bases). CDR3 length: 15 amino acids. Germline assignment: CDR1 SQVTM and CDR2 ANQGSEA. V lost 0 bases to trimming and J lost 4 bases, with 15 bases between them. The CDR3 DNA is TGCAGCGTTGAAGATCCCCGGACAGAGACAGAGACCCAGTACTTC. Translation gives CSVEDPRTETETQYF.

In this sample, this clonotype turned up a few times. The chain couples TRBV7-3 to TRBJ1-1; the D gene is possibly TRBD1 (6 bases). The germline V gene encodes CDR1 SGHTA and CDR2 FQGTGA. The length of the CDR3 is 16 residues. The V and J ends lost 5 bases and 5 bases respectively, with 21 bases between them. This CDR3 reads CASSLLGGRSVTEAFF. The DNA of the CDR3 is TGTGCCAGCAGCCTACTAGGGGGGCGGTCCGTAACTGAAGCTTTCTTT.

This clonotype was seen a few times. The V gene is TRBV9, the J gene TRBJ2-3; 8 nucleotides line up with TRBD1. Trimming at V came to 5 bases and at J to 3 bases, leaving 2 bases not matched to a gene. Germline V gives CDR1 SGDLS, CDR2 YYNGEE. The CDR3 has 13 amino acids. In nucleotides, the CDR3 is TGTGCCAGCAGTAGGACAGGGACAGATACGCAGTATTTT. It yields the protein CASSRTGTDTQYF.

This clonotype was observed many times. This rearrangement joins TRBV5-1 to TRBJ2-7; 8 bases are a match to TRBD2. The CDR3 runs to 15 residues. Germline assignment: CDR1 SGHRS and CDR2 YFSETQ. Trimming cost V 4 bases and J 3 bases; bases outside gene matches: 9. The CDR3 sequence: CASSILTSVDYEQYF. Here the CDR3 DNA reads TGCGCCAGCAGCATATTGACTAGCGTCGACTACGAGCAGTACTTC.

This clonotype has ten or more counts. Here the CDR3 DNA reads TGTGCCAGCAGTTATTCCTCGGAGATCGGCGGCTACACCTTC. Translation gives CASSYSSEIGGYTF. The gene calls are TRBV6-2 or TRBV6-3 and TRBJ1-2; no clear D. The V end lost 3 bases, the J end lost 8 bases, and 16 bases lay between the germline ends. The V gene's germline CDR1 is MNHEY and CDR2 SVGEGT. CDR3 length: 14 amino acids.

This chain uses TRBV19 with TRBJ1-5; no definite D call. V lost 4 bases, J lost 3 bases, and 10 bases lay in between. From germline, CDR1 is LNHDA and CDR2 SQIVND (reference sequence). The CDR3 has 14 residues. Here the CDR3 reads CASSSRQFNQPQHF. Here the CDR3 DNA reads TGTGCCAGTAGTAGTCGGCAGTTCAATCAGCCCCAGCATTTT.

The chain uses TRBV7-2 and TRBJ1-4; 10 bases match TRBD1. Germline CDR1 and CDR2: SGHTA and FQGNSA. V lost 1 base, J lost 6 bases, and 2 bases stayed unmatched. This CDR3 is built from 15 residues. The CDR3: CASSLVGQGYEKLFF. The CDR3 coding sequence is TGTGCCAGCAGCTTAGTGGGACAGGGGTATGAAAAACTGTTTTTT.

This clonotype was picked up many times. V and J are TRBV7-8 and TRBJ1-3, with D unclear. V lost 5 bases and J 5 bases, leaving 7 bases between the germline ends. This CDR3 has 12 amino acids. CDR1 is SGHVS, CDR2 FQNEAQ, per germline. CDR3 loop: CASSGGRNTIYF. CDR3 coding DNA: TGTGCCAGCAGCGGCGGCAGAAACACCATATATTTT.

The CDR3 protein is CASSQKIGNTEAFF. CDR3 bases: TGTGCCAGCAGCCAGAAAATCGGGAACACTGAAGCTTTCTTT. The V call is TRBV7-2, the J call TRBJ1-1; D is unresolved. Trimming shortened V by 5 bases and J by 1 base, and 11 bases separated the two germline ends. Germline V gene lookup returns CDR1 SGHTA and CDR2 FQGNSA. The CDR3 sequence is 14 residues long. Full variable domain (outside the CDR3, taken from reference TRBV7-2 and TRBJ1-1): GAGVSQSPSNKVTEKGKDVELRCDPISGHTALYWYRQSLGQGLEFLIYFQGNSAPDKSGLPSDRFSAERTGGSVSTLTIQRTQQEDSAVYLCASSQKIGNTEAFFGQGTRLTVV.

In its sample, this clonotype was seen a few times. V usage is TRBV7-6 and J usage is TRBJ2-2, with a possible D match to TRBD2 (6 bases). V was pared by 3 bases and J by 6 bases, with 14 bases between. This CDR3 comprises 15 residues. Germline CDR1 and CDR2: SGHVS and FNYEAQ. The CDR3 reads CASSFAWGVAGELFF. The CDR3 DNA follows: TGTGCCAGCAGCTTCGCTTGGGGGGTGGCCGGGGAGCTGTTTTTT.

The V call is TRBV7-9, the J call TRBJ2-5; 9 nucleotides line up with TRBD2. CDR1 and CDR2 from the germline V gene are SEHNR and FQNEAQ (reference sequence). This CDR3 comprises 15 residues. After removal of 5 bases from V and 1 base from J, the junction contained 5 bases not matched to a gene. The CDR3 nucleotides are TGTGCCAGCAGCGTTGCTAGCGGGGTCCAAGAGACCCAGTACTTC. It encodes CASSVASGVQETQYF. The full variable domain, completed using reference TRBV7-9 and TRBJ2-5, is DTGVSQNPRHKITKRGQNVTFRCDPISEHNRLYWYRQTLGQGPEFLTYFQNEAQLEKSRLLSDRFSAERPKGSFSTLEIQRTEQGDSAMYLCASSVASGVQETQYFGPGTRLLVL.

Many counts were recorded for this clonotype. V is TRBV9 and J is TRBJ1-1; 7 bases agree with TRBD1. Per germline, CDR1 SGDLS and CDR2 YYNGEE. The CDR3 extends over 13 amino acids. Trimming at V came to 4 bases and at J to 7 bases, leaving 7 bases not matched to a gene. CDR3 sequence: CASSPRGRGEAFF. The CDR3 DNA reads TGTGCCAGCAGCCCTAGGGGGCGAGGTGAAGCTTTCTTT.

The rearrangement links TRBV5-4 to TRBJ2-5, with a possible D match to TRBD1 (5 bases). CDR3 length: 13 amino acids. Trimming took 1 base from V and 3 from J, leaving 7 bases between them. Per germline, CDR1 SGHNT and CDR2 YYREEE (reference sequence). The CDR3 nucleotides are TGTGCCAGCAGCTTGTTCAGGGAAGAGACCCAGTACTTC. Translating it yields CASSLFREETQYF.

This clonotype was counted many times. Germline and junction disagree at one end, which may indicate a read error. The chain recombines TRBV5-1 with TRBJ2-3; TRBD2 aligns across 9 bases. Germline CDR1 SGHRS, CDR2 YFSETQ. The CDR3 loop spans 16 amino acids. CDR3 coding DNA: TGTGCCAGCAGCTTAGGTGCTAGCGGGGACACAGATACGCAGTATTTT. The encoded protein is CASSLGASGDTDTQYF.

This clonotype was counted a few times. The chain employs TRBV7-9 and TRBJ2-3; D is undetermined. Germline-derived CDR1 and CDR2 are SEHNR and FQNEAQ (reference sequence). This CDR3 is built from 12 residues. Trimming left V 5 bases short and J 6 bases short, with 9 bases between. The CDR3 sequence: CASSPLEDTQYF. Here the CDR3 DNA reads TGTGCCAGCAGCCCCCTTGAGGATACGCAGTATTTT.

CDR3 residues: CAYRGDAPGTEAFF. Written as DNA, the CDR3 is TGTGCCTATCGGGGTGACGCTCCGGGAACTGAAGCTTTCTTT. The rearrangement joins TRBV10-3 to TRBJ1-1; D is uncertain. This CDR3 has 14 residues. Germline V gene data show CDR1 as ENHRY and CDR2 as SYGVKD. V gave up 11 bases and J gave up 5 bases, with 21 bases separating them.

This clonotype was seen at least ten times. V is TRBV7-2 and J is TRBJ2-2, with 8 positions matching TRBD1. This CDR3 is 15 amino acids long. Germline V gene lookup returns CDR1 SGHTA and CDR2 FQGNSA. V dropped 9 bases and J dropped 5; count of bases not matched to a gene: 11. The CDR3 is CASGGRNRGTGELFF. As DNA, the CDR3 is TGTGCCAGTGGGGGGAGAAACAGGGGGACCGGGGAGCTGTTTTTT.

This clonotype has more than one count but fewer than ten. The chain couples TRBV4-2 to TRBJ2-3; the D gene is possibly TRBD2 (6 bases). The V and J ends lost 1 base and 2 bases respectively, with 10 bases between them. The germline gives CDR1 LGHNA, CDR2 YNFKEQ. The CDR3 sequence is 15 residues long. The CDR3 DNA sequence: TGTGCCAGCAGCCAAGCGGGGGATACCACAGATACGCAGTATTTT. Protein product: CASSQAGDTTDTQYF.

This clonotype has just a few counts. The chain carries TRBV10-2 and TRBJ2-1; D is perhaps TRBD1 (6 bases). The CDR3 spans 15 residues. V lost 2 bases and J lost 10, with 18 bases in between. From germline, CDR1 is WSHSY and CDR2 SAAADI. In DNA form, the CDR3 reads TGCGCCAGCAGTGAGGTGGGGGCCAGACGTCGGGAGCAGTTCTTC. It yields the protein CASSEVGARRREQFF.

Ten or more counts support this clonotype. DNA for the CDR3: TGCGCCAGCAGCCAAGTGGGCACGGACACTGAAGCTTTCTTT. This encodes CASSQVGTDTEAFF. The V call is TRBV4-1, the J call TRBJ1-1; unclear D gene. This CDR3 is 14 amino acids long. Germline CDR1 reads MGHRA; CDR2 reads YSYEKL. V was cut by 1 base and J by 3 bases, with 9 bases left in between.

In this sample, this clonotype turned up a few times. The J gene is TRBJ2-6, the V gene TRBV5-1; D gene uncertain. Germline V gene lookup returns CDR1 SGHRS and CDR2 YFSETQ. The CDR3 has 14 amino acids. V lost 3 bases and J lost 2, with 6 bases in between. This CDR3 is CASSYEAGANVLTF. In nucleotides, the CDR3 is TGCGCCAGCAGCTATGAGGCTGGGGCCAACGTCCTGACTTTC.

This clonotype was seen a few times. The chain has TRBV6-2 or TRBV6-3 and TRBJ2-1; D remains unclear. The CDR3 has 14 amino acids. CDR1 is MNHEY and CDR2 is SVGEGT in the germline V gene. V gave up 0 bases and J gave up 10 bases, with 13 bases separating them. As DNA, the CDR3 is TGTGCCAGCAGTTACTCGATAAGAACCTCGGAGCAGTTCTTC. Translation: CASSYSIRTSEQFF.

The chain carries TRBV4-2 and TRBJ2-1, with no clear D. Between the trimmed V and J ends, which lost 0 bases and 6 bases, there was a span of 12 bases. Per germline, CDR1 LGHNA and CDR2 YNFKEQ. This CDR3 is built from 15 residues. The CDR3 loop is CASSQENSAPNEQFF. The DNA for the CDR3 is TGTGCCAGCAGCCAAGAGAATTCCGCTCCCAATGAGCAGTTCTTC.

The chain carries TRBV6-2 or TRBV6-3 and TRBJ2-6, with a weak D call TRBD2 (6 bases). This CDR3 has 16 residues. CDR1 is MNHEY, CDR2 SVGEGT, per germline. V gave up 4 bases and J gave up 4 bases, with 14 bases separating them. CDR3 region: CASSSGLYEGANVLTF. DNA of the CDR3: TGTGCCAGCAGTTCGGGACTGTATGAGGGGGCCAACGTCCTGACTTTC.

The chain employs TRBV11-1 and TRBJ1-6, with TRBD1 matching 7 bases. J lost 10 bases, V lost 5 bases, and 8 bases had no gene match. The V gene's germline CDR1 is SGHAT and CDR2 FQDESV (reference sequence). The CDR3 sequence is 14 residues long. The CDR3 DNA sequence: TGTGCCAGCAGCCACCTCCGGGACAGCTCACCCCTCCACTTT. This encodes CASSHLRDSSPLHF. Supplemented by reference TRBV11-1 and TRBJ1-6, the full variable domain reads EAEVAQSPRYKITEKSQAVAFWCDPISGHATLYWYRQILGQGPELLVQFQDESVVDDSQLPKDRFSAERLKGVDSTLKIQPAELGDSAMYLCASSHLRDSSPLHFGNGTRLTVT.

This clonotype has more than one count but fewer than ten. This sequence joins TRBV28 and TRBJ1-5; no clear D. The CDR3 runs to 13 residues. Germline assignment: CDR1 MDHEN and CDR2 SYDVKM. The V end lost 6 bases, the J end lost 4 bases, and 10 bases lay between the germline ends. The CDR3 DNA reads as TGTGCCAGCAGGGGAAAGAGAAATCAGCCCCAGCATTTT. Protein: CASRGKRNQPQHF.

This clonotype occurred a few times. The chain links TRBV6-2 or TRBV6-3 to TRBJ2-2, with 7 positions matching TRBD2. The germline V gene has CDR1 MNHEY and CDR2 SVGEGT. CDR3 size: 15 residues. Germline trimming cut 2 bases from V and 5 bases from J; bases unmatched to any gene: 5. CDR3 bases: TGTGCCAGCAGTTACGTCCGCGGGGGAACCGGGGAGCTGTTTTTT. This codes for CASSYVRGGTGELFF.

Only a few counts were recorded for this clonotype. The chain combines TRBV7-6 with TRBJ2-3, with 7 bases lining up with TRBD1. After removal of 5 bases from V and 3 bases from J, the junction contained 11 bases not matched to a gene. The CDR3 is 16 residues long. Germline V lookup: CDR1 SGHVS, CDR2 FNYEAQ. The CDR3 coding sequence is TGTGCCAGCAGCCCCATCCAGGGGGTCGGTACAGATACGCAGTATTTT. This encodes CASSPIQGVGTDTQYF. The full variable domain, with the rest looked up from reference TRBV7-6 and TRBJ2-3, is GAGVSQSPRYKVTKRGQDVALRCDPISGHVSLYWYRQALGQGPEFLTYFNYEAQQDKSGLPNDRFSAERPEGSISTLTIQRTEQRDSAMYRCASSPIQGVGTDTQYFGPGTRLTVL.